This T cell receptor beta chain comes out of a study of spatial heterogeneity in lung cancer. A few counts support this clonotype. The antigen is not known. CDR1 and CDR2 (germline): DFQATT, SNEGSKA (reference sequence). The germline V and J ends were trimmed by 5 bases and 9 bases, with 16 bases remaining between them. The CDR3 length is 12 residues. One entry per CDR3 protein, called by TCRdb with MiXCR from the 5' RACE reads. The table shows 39,000 or so distinct CDR3 sequences, with roughly 8% occurring only once. Findings and limits, study-wide: In blood, ubiquitous expanded tumor TCRs appeared more at resection than follow-up.

As for time point: sample taken at primary tumor resection. No cell sorting; template was whole RNA from tumor, lung tissue or PBMC. The rearrangement joins TRBV20-1 to TRBJ2-5, with a tentative D call TRBD2 (5 bases). This TCR came from a male donor with early-stage non-small cell lung cancer. Sequencing used PBMCs, obtained at surgery. The CDR3 nucleotides read TGCAGTGCTCTGGAGGCCGCGGGTGCCCAGTACTTC. This gives the protein CSALEAAGAQYF.